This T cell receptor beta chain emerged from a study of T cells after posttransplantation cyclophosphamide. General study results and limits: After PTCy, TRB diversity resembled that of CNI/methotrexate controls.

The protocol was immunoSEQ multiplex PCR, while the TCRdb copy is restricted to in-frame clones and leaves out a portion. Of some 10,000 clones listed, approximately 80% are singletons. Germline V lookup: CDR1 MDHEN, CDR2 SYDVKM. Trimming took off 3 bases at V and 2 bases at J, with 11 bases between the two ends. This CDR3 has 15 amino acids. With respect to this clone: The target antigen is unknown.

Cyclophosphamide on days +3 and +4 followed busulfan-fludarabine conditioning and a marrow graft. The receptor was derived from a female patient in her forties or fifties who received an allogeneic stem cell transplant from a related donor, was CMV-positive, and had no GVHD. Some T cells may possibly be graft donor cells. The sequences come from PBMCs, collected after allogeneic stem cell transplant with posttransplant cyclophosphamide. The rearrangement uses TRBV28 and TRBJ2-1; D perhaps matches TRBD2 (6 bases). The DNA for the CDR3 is TGTGCCAGCAGTTTGACGCGGGGCCCCTACAATGAGCAGTTCTTC. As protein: CASSLTRGPYNEQFF.